This entry lists 3 T cell receptor beta chains sequenced from one sample in a study of blood T cell repertoires in COVID-19. Using immunoSEQ multiplex PCR, the repertoire was profiled, and TCRdb retains in-frame clones only, with some absent. This sample carries under 250,000 clones, 70% to 85% of them seen once, and the ten largest clones take approximately 1.4%. What was sequenced was PBMCs or T cells enriched from blood (not recorded which). These receptors all come from a woman aged 40 to 50 with acute COVID-19.

This clone was picked up a small number of times. This chain uses TRBV30 with TRBJ2-5; the match to TRBD1 covers 7 bases. CDR3 length: 15 residues. Germline CDR1 is GTSNPN and CDR2 is SVGIG (reference sequence). V lost 1 base to trimming and J lost 5 bases; unmatched junction nucleotides: 10. Written as DNA, the CDR3 is TGTGCCTGGAGTGGACAGGGACGAAAAAAGGAGACCCAGTACTTC. This sequence encodes CAWSGQGRKKETQYF.

The gene calls are TRBV7-2 and TRBJ2-2; D is possibly TRBD2 (6 bases). There are 14 residues in the CDR3. Per the germline V gene, CDR1 is SGHTA and CDR2 is FQGNSA. Trimming cost V 0 bases and J 5 bases, with 7 bases left between them. CDR3 loop: CASSLAGGTGELFF. In DNA, the CDR3 is TGTGCCAGCAGCTTAGCGGGGGGTACCGGGGAGCTGTTTTTT.

The V and J genes are TRBV30 and TRBJ1-6; possible D gene TRBD1, 5 bases. The CDR3 covers 16 residues. The V and J ends lost 0 bases and 0 bases respectively, with 9 bases between them. Germline assignment: CDR1 GTSNPN and CDR2 SVGIG (reference sequence). CDR3 loop: CAWSVRQSSYNSPLHF. DNA for the CDR3: TGTGCCTGGAGTGTACGACAGAGCTCCTATAATTCACCCCTCCACTTT.